The 13 T cell receptor beta chains below come from one sample, sequenced in a study of OX40 agonist ivuxolimab in advanced cancers. Sequenced by immunoSEQ multiplex PCR; TCRdb stores in-frame clones only, minus some. The sample lists 50,000 to 85,000 clones, roughly 80% occurring once. The input for sequencing was CD4+ or CD8+ T cells sorted from blood, taken in a trial of the OX40 agonist ivuxolimab. These receptors all stem from an adult with an advanced solid tumor such as melanoma, head and neck, liver or kidney cancer.

The V gene is TRBV19, the J gene TRBJ1-1, with D uncertain. Germline loops: CDR1 LNHDA, CDR2 SQIVND (reference sequence). The CDR3 is 14 amino acids. V lost 5 bases and J lost 6, with 16 bases in between. The CDR3 DNA reads as TGTGCCAGTAGTGCCCACGTGACCGTCTCTGAAGCTTTCTTT. Protein sequence: CASSAHVTVSEAFF.

The CDR3 DNA follows: TGTGCCAGCAGTGCCAGGTTTAACACCGGGGAGCTGTTTTTT. Protein: CASSARFNTGELFF. The J gene is TRBJ2-2, the V gene TRBV2; D is unresolved. Between the trimmed V and J ends, which lost 4 bases and 2 bases, there was a span of 8 bases. Germline loops: CDR1 SNHLY, CDR2 FYNNEI. The CDR3 runs 14 residues. The full variable domain, in which reference TRBV2 and TRBJ2-2 provide the parts outside the CDR3, is EPEVTQTPSHQVTQMGQEVILRCVPISNHLYFYWYRQILGQKVEFLVSFYNNEISEKSEIFDDQFSVERPDGSNFTLKIRSTKLEDSAMYFCASSARFNTGELFFGEGSRLTVL.

V and J are TRBV6-5 and TRBJ1-4; the D gene is possibly TRBD1 (5 bases). Germline V gene sequence: CDR1 MNHEY, CDR2 SVGAGI. V was pared by 4 bases and J by 8 bases, with 14 bases between. This CDR3 has 14 amino acids. The CDR3 region is CASSSTPQGEKLFF. The CDR3 DNA is TGTGCCAGCAGTTCGACCCCTCAGGGCGAAAAACTGTTTTTT.

V and J are TRBV14 and TRBJ2-2; D possibly corresponds to TRBD1 (6 bases). This CDR3 is 13 amino acids long. Germline-derived CDR1 and CDR2 are SGHDN and FVKESK. Trimming took off 4 bases at V and 6 bases at J, with 9 bases between the two ends. The CDR3 sequence is CASSRRQAGELFF. Here the CDR3 DNA reads TGTGCCAGCAGCCGGAGACAGGCCGGGGAGCTGTTTTTT.

The rearrangement joins TRBV11-3 to TRBJ2-7; 9 bases align to TRBD2. The germline CDR1 and CDR2 sequences are SGHNT and YENEEA. With 5 bases clipped from V and 4 bases from J, the junction kept 9 bases outside the gene matches. CDR3 size: 15 residues. This CDR3 reads CASSRVASGTYEQYF. The CDR3 bases are TGTGCCAGCAGCCGAGTGGCTAGCGGGACGTACGAGCAGTACTTC.

This clone was picked up one time. The V gene is TRBV28, the J gene TRBJ1-2; TRBD1 matches 7 bases. V lost 5 bases, J lost 4 bases, and 4 bases stayed unmatched. This CDR3 is built from 13 residues. The V gene's germline CDR1 is MDHEN and CDR2 SYDVKM. CDR3 sequence: CASSTGAGYGYTF. As DNA, the CDR3 is TGTGCCAGCAGTACAGGGGCTGGCTATGGCTACACCTTC.

The chain combines TRBV4-3 with TRBJ2-5; the D gene is possibly TRBD2 (5 bases). Trimming stripped 1 base from V and 2 bases from J, with 8 bases between. This CDR3 comprises 14 residues. Germline loops: CDR1 LGHNA, CDR2 YSLEER. CDR3 amino acids: CASSQGGGQETQYF. In DNA form, the CDR3 reads TGCGCCAGCAGCCAAGGAGGAGGACAAGAGACCCAGTACTTC.

The chain recombines TRBV19 with TRBJ2-5; unclear D gene. This CDR3 region has 16 residues. In germline, CDR1 is LNHDA, CDR2 SQIVND (reference sequence). With 5 bases removed from V and 5 bases from J, the gap between germline ends came to 21 bases. CDR3 amino acids: CASSPLGSPGGETQYF. The CDR3 DNA reads TGTGCCAGTAGTCCCCTGGGGTCCCCAGGTGGGGAGACCCAGTACTTC.

This clone was detected once. This same CDR3 is encoded by further DNA sequences in the sample. The gene calls are TRBV4-3 and TRBJ1-5; D is possibly TRBD1 (6 bases). The CDR3 extends over 15 amino acids. The V end was cut by 4 bases, the J end by 4 bases, with 14 bases between. Germline V gives CDR1 LGHNA, CDR2 YSLEER. The CDR3 protein is CASSPGQGRNQPQHF. CDR3 DNA: TGCGCCAGCAGCCCCGGGCAGGGGAGGAATCAGCCCCAGCATTTT.

The gene calls are TRBV27 and TRBJ2-7; D may match TRBD1 or TRBD2 (6 bases each). CDR1 is MNHEY, CDR2 SMNVEV, per germline (reference sequence). There are 15 residues in the CDR3. V lost 6 bases, J lost 5 bases, and 20 bases lay in between. This CDR3 reads CASRGGGLSFHEQYF. CDR3 nucleotides: TGTGCCAGCAGAGGAGGGGGGCTTTCCTTCCACGAGCAGTACTTC.

The chain couples TRBV30 to TRBJ2-5, with TRBD2 matching over 7 bases. Germline values: CDR1 GTSNPN, CDR2 SVGIG (reference sequence). V lost 0 bases and J lost 0; bases outside the gene matches: 1. This CDR3 contains 14 residues. The CDR3 reads CAWSVSGNQETQYF. The CDR3 DNA sequence: TGTGCCTGGAGTGTCAGCGGGAACCAAGAGACCCAGTACTTC.

This clone was seen more than once but under ten times. The rearrangement uses TRBV2 and TRBJ2-2, with D tentatively TRBD2 (6 bases). Germline CDR1 and CDR2: SNHLY and FYNNEI. CDR3 length: 18 amino acids. V was shortened by 2 bases and J by 6 bases, with 22 bases between the two germline ends. CDR3 bases: TGTGCCAGCAGTGAAATCGGGTTTCGCGGGACGCTCGCCGGGGAGCTGTTTTTT. Residues: CASSEIGFRGTLAGELFF.

The chain recombines TRBV14 with TRBJ2-3; D remains ambiguous. The CDR3 is 14 residues long. V dropped 3 bases and J dropped 0 bases, with 7 bases sitting between them. Germline lookup yields CDR1 SGHDN and CDR2 FVKESK. CDR3 coding DNA: TGTGCCAGCAGCCAGGGAATTAGCACAGATACGCAGTATTTT. It encodes CASSQGISTDTQYF. Using reference TRBV14 and TRBJ2-3 for the parts outside the CDR3, the full variable domain is EAGVTQFPSHSVIEKGQTVTLRCDPISGHDNLYWYRRVMGKEIKFLLHFVKESKQDESGMPNNRFLAERTGGTYSTLKVQPAELEDSGVYFCASSQGISTDTQYFGPGTRLTVL.